This TCR beta chain is drawn from a study of T cell responses to AZD1222 COVID-19 vaccine. Sequencing was performed with immunoSEQ multiplex PCR; in TCRdb, only in-frame clones are kept and a portion is missing. The sample lists around 130,000 clones; roughly 92% were seen once. This TCR was recovered from an adult who received the AZD1222 COVID-19 vaccine. The specimen was peripheral blood, collected 28 days after the second AZD1222 dose.

CDR3: CASSQLLGQGDSPLHF. The CDR3 nucleotides are TGTGCCAGCAGCCAACTTCTTGGACAGGGTGACTCACCCCTCCACTTT. V is TRBV4-2 and J is TRBJ1-6; 8 nucleotides line up with TRBD1. Looked up from germline, CDR1 is LGHNA and CDR2 is YNFKEQ. The length of the CDR3 is 16 residues. V gave up 2 bases and J gave up 10 bases; unmatched junction bases: 10.